The 25 T cell receptor beta chains below come from one sample, sequenced in a study of T-cell memory formation after mild COVID-19 (dated by TCRdb to 2020 to 2023). Library preparation employed 5' RACE. TCRdb lists the instrument as Illumina NovaSeq 6000. TCRdb ran its own pipeline on the public reads, namely fastp trimming at Q25 and MiXCR clone calling, and kept in-frame beta chains. Every entry covers one CDR3 protein and lists the most common genes and DNA from its rows. This sample is represented by a few hundred thousand distinct CDR3 sequences; about 21% of them were singletons. The ten largest clones represent around 12% of the sample. The material sequenced was PBMCs or a T cell subset sorted from them (not recorded which). The receptors were gathered from an adult woman who had mild COVID-19 (a few samples of this study predate the infection). The sample titles of this study are shuffled in the database, so cell type and time point are left out; the donor was told from shared clones.

This clonotype occurred a few times. The V and J genes are TRBV7-9 and TRBJ2-7; tentative D call: TRBD1 (6 bases). This CDR3 contains 15 residues. V was cut by 1 base and J by 3 bases, with 13 bases left in between. Germline V gene data show CDR1 as SEHNR and CDR2 as FQNEAQ (reference sequence). The CDR3, as DNA: TGTGCCAGCAGCTTAGGGCAGGGGATGGACTACGAGCAGTACTTC. Residues: CASSLGQGMDYEQYF. Looking up the rest from reference TRBV7-9 and TRBJ2-7 gives the full variable domain: DTGVSQNPRHKITKRGQNVTFRCDPISEHNRLYWYRQTLGQGPEFLTYFQNEAQLEKSRLLSDRFSAERPKGSFSTLEIQRTEQGDSAMYLCASSLGQGMDYEQYFGPGTRLTVT.

V is TRBV7-9 and J is TRBJ2-5; D not certain. The CDR3 sequence is 12 residues long. Germline CDR1 SEHNR, CDR2 FQNEAQ (reference sequence). V was shortened by 3 bases and J by 5 bases, with 7 bases between the two germline ends. The CDR3 loop is CASSFLEETQYF. CDR3 bases: TGTGCCAGCAGCTTCCTAGAGGAGACCCAGTACTTC.

The table lists this clonotype with a few counts. The chain employs TRBV2 and TRBJ2-1; D is tentatively TRBD1 or TRBD2 (6 bases each). The CDR3 runs to 15 residues. Trimming left V 6 bases short and J 6 bases short, with 18 bases between. Germline CDR1 SNHLY, CDR2 FYNNEI. CDR3 sequence (DNA): TGTGCCAGCAGGGGAATGAGGGGGGCAATCAATGAGCAGTTCTTC. Its translation: CASRGMRGAINEQFF.

The genes are TRBV6-2 or TRBV6-3 and TRBJ1-1; TRBD1 matches at 8 bases. Unmatched junction bases numbered 3, after V lost 5 bases and J lost 1 base. This CDR3 is built from 14 residues. CDR1 is MNHEY and CDR2 is SVGEGT in the germline V gene. The chain's CDR3 is CASSRQGTNTEAFF. The CDR3, as DNA: TGTGCCAGCAGTCGACAGGGGACGAACACTGAAGCTTTCTTT.

CDR3 in amino acids: CASSFGRYTEAFF. In DNA form, the CDR3 reads TGTGCCAGCAGCTTCGGCAGGTACACTGAAGCTTTCTTT. The chain recombines TRBV14 with TRBJ1-1; D not certain. CDR1 and CDR2 from the germline V gene are SGHDN and FVKESK. This CDR3 is 13 amino acids long. Trimming removed 5 bases at V and 3 bases at J, with 10 bases between.

J is TRBJ2-5 and V is TRBV7-2, with 8 bases lining up with TRBD2. In germline, CDR1 is SGHTA, CDR2 FQGNSA. This CDR3 has 17 residues. Trimming cost V 4 bases and J 5 bases; bases outside gene matches: 15. The CDR3 spells CASSSGSLAGLGETQYF. In nucleotides, the CDR3 is TGTGCCAGCAGCTCCGGGTCCTTAGCGGGACTTGGGGAGACCCAGTACTTC.

There are many counts of this clonotype. This chain links TRBV3-1 with TRBJ2-7; 9 nucleotides line up with TRBD1. There are 14 residues in the CDR3. Losses at the gene ends were 1 base for V and 6 bases for J; bases not matched to a gene: 4. CDR1 and CDR2 from the germline V gene are LGHDT and YNNKEL (reference sequence). The CDR3 coding sequence is TGTGCCAGCAGCCAAGCCGGGACAGGGAGCGAGCAGTACTTC. As protein: CASSQAGTGSEQYF.

This clonotype was detected a few times. The gene calls are TRBV20-1 and TRBJ2-1, with 8 bases identical to TRBD2. CDR3 length: 15 amino acids. Germline values: CDR1 DFQATT, CDR2 SNEGSKA (reference sequence). V gave up 1 base and J gave up 1 base; unmatched junction bases: 3. The chain's CDR3 is CSARGVAGSYNEQFF. CDR3 coding DNA: TGCAGTGCTAGAGGGGTAGCGGGGTCCTACAATGAGCAGTTCTTC.

This clonotype was detected ten times or more. The V call is TRBV7-9, the J call TRBJ2-7, with D possibly TRBD2 on 5 matching bases. V lost 5 bases and J lost 12, with 23 bases in between. The CDR3 is made up of 14 amino acids. CDR1 is SEHNR and CDR2 is FQNEAQ in the germline V gene (reference sequence). CDR3 in amino acids: CASSHTRSGRSRYF. The CDR3 nucleotides read TGTGCCAGCAGCCATACCCGCAGTGGGAGATCTAGGTACTTC.

This chain uses TRBV20-1 with TRBJ1-2; D ambiguous. CDR3 length: 11 amino acids. The germline gives CDR1 DFQATT, CDR2 SNEGSKA (reference sequence). Trimming took 4 bases from V and 7 from J, leaving 10 bases between them. The CDR3 protein is CSATVDGGYTF. The DNA of the CDR3 is TGCAGTGCTACCGTCGACGGTGGCTACACCTTC.

As DNA, the CDR3 is TGCGCCAGCAGCTTGGAGCCAGGGGATGGGAACACTGAAGCTTTCTTT. Protein product: CASSLEPGDGNTEAFF. J is TRBJ1-1 and V is TRBV5-1; tentative D call: TRBD1 (6 bases). The CDR3 consists of 16 residues. V dropped 0 bases and J dropped 1 base, with 13 bases sitting between them. The V gene's germline CDR1 is SGHRS and CDR2 YFSETQ.

This clonotype was seen a few times. The chain combines TRBV12-3 or TRBV12-4 with TRBJ2-7; the D gene could be TRBD1 or TRBD2 (5 bases each). The CDR3 is made up of 14 amino acids. V lost 1 base and J 5 bases, leaving 12 bases between the germline ends. In nucleotides, the CDR3 is TGTGCCAGCAGTTTAGGAGGGACGTGGCACGAGCAGTACTTC. The encoded protein is CASSLGGTWHEQYF.

V and J are TRBV7-2 and TRBJ1-4; a possible D gene is TRBD1 (5 bases). Trimming left V 2 bases short and J 4 bases short, with 11 bases between. This CDR3 is built from 15 residues. Germline V CDR1 and CDR2: SGHTA, FQGNSA. In DNA form, the CDR3 reads TGTGCCAGCAGCTTACGAGGGGCCTTTAATGAAAAACTGTTTTTT. Its translation is CASSLRGAFNEKLFF.

This clonotype was seen a few times. The gene calls are TRBV4-1 and TRBJ2-5; D gene unclear. CDR1 and CDR2 from the germline V gene are MGHRA and YSYEKL. This CDR3 comprises 18 residues. Trimming took off 0 bases at V and 0 bases at J, with 17 bases between the two ends. As DNA, the CDR3 is TGCGCCAGCAGCCAAGAGGAAGTTCGAGGACCCAACCAAGAGACCCAGTACTTC. It specifies CASSQEEVRGPNQETQYF.

This chain uses TRBV7-3 with TRBJ1-3, with D possibly being TRBD1 (5 bases). The CDR3 has 15 amino acids. V lost 5 bases and J lost 2, with 13 bases in between. The germline CDR1 and CDR2 sequences are SGHTA and FQGTGA. The CDR3 loop reads CASSAHPGPGNTIYF. The CDR3 coding sequence is TGTGCCAGCAGCGCACATCCGGGACCTGGAAACACCATATATTTT.

This clonotype occurred many times. This chain joins TRBV5-1 and TRBJ2-3; perhaps TRBD1 as D (5 bases). The CDR3 length is 14 residues. Trimming removed 0 bases from V and 2 bases from J, with 7 bases in between. Germline V gene sequence: CDR1 SGHRS, CDR2 YFSETQ. CDR3 DNA sequence: TGCGCCAGCAGCTTGGGGGGCCTCACAGATACGCAGTATTTT. Protein sequence: CASSLGGLTDTQYF.

This rearrangement joins TRBV12-3 or TRBV12-4 to TRBJ1-5; D unclear. This CDR3 region has 11 residues. Trimming pared 4 bases from V and 6 bases from J, leaving 4 bases between. Written as DNA, the CDR3 is TGTGCCAGCAGTTCAGGTCAGCCCCAGCATTTT. Protein: CASSSGQPQHF.

The genes are TRBV11-2 and TRBJ1-5, with unresolved D. The germline V gene has CDR1 SGHAT and CDR2 FQNNGV. The germline V and J ends were trimmed by 0 bases and 3 bases, with 15 bases remaining between them. The CDR3 consists of 17 residues. CDR3 sequence (DNA): TGTGCCAGCAGCTTAGACTATGGGTTAGGCCACAATCAGCCCCAGCATTTT. This translates into CASSLDYGLGHNQPQHF. Combining the CDR3 with reference TRBV11-2 and TRBJ1-5 gives the whole variable domain EAGVAQSPRYKIIEKRQSVAFWCNPISGHATLYWYQQILGQGPKLLIQFQNNGVVDDSQLPKDRFSAERLKGVDSTLKIQPAKLEDSAVYLCASSLDYGLGHNQPQHFGDGTRLSIL.

The J gene is TRBJ1-4, the V gene TRBV3-1, with D possibly TRBD1 on 6 matching bases. The germline V gene encodes CDR1 LGHDT and CDR2 YNNKEL (reference sequence). The CDR3 runs 16 residues. V was pared by 0 bases and J by 8 bases, with 16 bases between. The CDR3 spells CASSQDRAGAREKLFF. CDR3 bases: TGTGCCAGCAGCCAAGATCGGGCAGGGGCGCGGGAAAAACTGTTTTTT.

The V and J genes are TRBV5-5 and TRBJ2-6, with 9 bases identical to TRBD1. Germline assignment: CDR1 SGHKS and CDR2 YYEKEE (reference sequence). CDR3 length: 15 residues. With 4 bases clipped from V and 3 bases from J, the junction kept 2 bases outside the gene matches. The CDR3 sequence: CASSQDRGGANVLTF. The CDR3 nucleotides are TGTGCCAGCAGCCAGGACAGGGGTGGGGCCAACGTCCTGACTTTC.

The rearrangement uses TRBV14 and TRBJ2-7; no definite D call. The V gene's germline CDR1 is SGHDN and CDR2 FVKESK. The CDR3 has 16 amino acids. The V end was cut by 0 bases, the J end by 0 bases, with 12 bases between. CDR3 nucleotide sequence: TGTGCCAGCAGCCAAGATTATGGGCCCTACTCCTACGAGCAGTACTTC. It translates to CASSQDYGPYSYEQYF. Based on the CDR3 plus reference TRBV14 and TRBJ2-7, the full variable domain is EAGVTQFPSHSVIEKGQTVTLRCDPISGHDNLYWYRRVMGKEIKFLLHFVKESKQDESGMPNNRFLAERTGGTYSTLKVQPAELEDSGVYFCASSQDYGPYSYEQYFGPGTRLTVT.

The chain has TRBV24-1 and TRBJ1-5; D remains unclear. In germline, CDR1 is KGHDR, CDR2 SFDVKD. Trimming shortened V by 8 bases and J by 3 bases, and 16 bases separated the two germline ends. This CDR3 is 15 amino acids long. The CDR3 DNA reads TGTGCCACCAATATACGGGCCGGGTTCAATCAGCCCCAGCATTTT. It codes for CATNIRAGFNQPQHF.

The rearrangement joins TRBV29-1 to TRBJ2-7, with D tentatively TRBD1 (6 bases). Deletions cut 4 bases from V and 0 bases from J, with 16 bases between. This CDR3 region has 15 residues. Germline V lookup: CDR1 SQVTM, CDR2 ANQGSEA. The CDR3 DNA follows: TGCAGCGTTGGGGGGCCTTTTTTTGGCTCCTACGAGCAGTACTTC. Its protein is CSVGGPFFGSYEQYF.

A few counts support this clonotype. The chain joins TRBV7-6 to TRBJ2-1; 8 bases agree with TRBD2. Germline CDR1 reads SGHVS; CDR2 reads FNYEAQ. With V trimmed by 2 bases and J by 2 bases, 2 bases remained unmatched. The CDR3 covers 15 residues. CDR3 sequence: CASSLFSGTYNEQFF. The CDR3 bases are TGTGCCAGCAGCTTATTTAGCGGGACCTACAATGAGCAGTTCTTC. Combining the CDR3 with reference TRBV7-6 and TRBJ2-1 gives the whole variable domain GAGVSQSPRYKVTKRGQDVALRCDPISGHVSLYWYRQALGQGPEFLTYFNYEAQQDKSGLPNDRFSAERPEGSISTLTIQRTEQRDSAMYRCASSLFSGTYNEQFFGPGTRLTVL.

The genes are TRBV15 and TRBJ2-1; maybe TRBD2 (6 bases). The CDR3 is 13 amino acids. V lost 3 bases to trimming and J lost 9 bases, with 12 bases between them. The V gene's germline CDR1 is LNHNV and CDR2 YYDKDF (reference sequence). In DNA form, the CDR3 reads TGTGCCACCAGCAGGTCAGGACTAAGTGAGCAGTTCTTC. Residues: CATSRSGLSEQFF.